This TCR beta chain was found in a study of T cell responses to AZD1222 COVID-19 vaccine. Assay used: immunoSEQ multiplex PCR; TCRdb lists only in-frame clones, some missing. The repertoire holds some 200,000 clones, with more than 75% as singletons. V was clipped by 3 bases and J by 2 bases, with 12 bases between them. Germline V lookup: CDR1 LGHDT, CDR2 YNNKEL (reference sequence). The CDR3 is 15 residues long. The chain is built from TRBV3-1 (or the pseudogene TRBV3-2) and TRBJ2-3, with a tentative D call TRBD1 (6 bases). This receptor was identified in an adult who received the AZD1222 COVID-19 vaccine. This material consisted of peripheral blood, taken 28 days after the second AZD1222 dose. Written as DNA, the CDR3 is TGTGCCAGCAGCCAGGCACAGGGTATCACAGATACGCAGTATTTT. It is translated as CASSQAQGITDTQYF.